The rows below give T cell receptor beta chains drawn from one sample of a study of blood T cell repertoires in COVID-19. TCRdb's copy holds only in-frame clones and misses some; the assay was immunoSEQ multiplex PCR. The sample holds 70,000 to 90,000 clones, roughly 85% seen once. The specimen was peripheral blood. These receptors came from a human donor in a cohort sampled during active COVID-19. The CDR3 runs from the conserved cysteine through the conserved F or W. D genes are given only for firm matches. Only part of the rows carry a size: once, few, many, or a class if the clone is expanded.

TRBJ1-4,.,.,TRBV5-5,TGTGCCAGCAGCTTCGAGGTGGTCGCTGAAAAACTGTTTTTT,CASSFEVVAEKLFF
TRBJ2-2,.,TRBD1,TRBV24-1,TGTGCCACCAGTGCAAGGGGGCGAACCGGGGAGCTGTTTTTT,CATSARGRTGELFF
TRBJ2-7,once,.,TRBV7-2,TGTGCCAGCAGCTTAGCTAGGGGAAGATACGAGCAGTACTTC,CASSLARGRYEQYF
TRBJ1-3,.,.,TRBV2,TGTGCCAGCAGTGAATTATCGGGACTCTCTGGAAACACCATATATTTT,CASSELSGLSGNTIYF
TRBJ2-7,once,TRBD2,TRBV6-2/TRBV6-3,TGTGCCAGCAGTTACGATCCCGGGACTAGCGGGAGAGGTTACGAGCAGTACTTC,CASSYDPGTSGRGYEQYF
TRBJ1-1,.,.,TRBV14,TGTGCCAGCAGCCTAGCTTATAGGAACACTGAAGCTTTCTTT,CASSLAYRNTEAFF
TRBJ1-1,.,.,TRBV19,TGTGCCAGTAGTATAGACAGGGACACTGAAGCTTTCTTT,CASSIDRDTEAFF
TRBJ2-7,.,TRBD1,TRBV14,TGTGCCAGCAGCCAAGATGGGACAGGGCCGTACGAGCAGTACTTC,CASSQDGTGPYEQYF
TRBJ2-1,.,.,TRBV6-5,TGTGCCAGCAACGTGGACTCCCTCGGGGGCAATGAGCAGTTCTTC,CASNVDSLGGNEQFF
TRBJ2-5,once,.,TRBV20-1,TGCAGTGCTAGTCGAGGGCAAGAGACCCAGTACTTC,CSASRGQETQYF
TRBJ2-7,.,.,TRBV28,TGTGCCAGCAGTTCGGACACTAACTACGAGCAGTACTTC,CASSSDTNYEQYF
TRBJ2-7,.,.,TRBV7-3,TGTGCCAGCAGCCAACTAGCCTTCGGCGAGCAGTACTTC,CASSQLAFGEQYF
TRBJ1-4,.,.,TRBV11-2,TGTGCCAGCAGCTGGGACACAACTAATGAAAAACTGTTTTTT,CASSWDTTNEKLFF
TRBJ1-2,.,TRBD1,TRBV10-3,TGTGCCATCAGGCCTCCGGGACAGGGCCACCTCCGCTTC,CAIRPPGQGHLRF
TRBJ1-2,.,.,TRBV5-5,TGTGCCAGCAGCCGCTCCGGAGGGGACGGCTACACCTTC,CASSRSGGDGYTF